The 4 T cell receptor beta chains in this list originate from one sample, sequenced in a study of T cell repertoires in cytomegalovirus infection. TCRdb reprocessed the reads via MiXCR and lists one record per CDR3 protein. Here the sample spans roughly 500,000 distinct CDR3 sequences, 16% being singletons. The sequenced material came from CD8+ T cells from PBMCs. The receptors were gathered from a human donor in good health (CMV status not recorded). Some clones in this sample may be carry-over from other donors' samples.

The J gene is TRBJ2-5, the V gene TRBV2; D is uncertain. Deletions cut 2 bases from V and 3 bases from J, with 13 bases between. CDR1 and CDR2 from the germline V gene are SNHLY and FYNNEI. There are 15 residues in the CDR3. The CDR3 loop is CASSEWSALKETQYF. The CDR3 nucleotides read TGTGCCAGCAGTGAATGGAGTGCCCTGAAAGAGACCCAGTACTTC.

This clonotype was seen ten or more times. This sequence joins TRBV6-1 and TRBJ1-1; possible D gene TRBD1, 6 bases. V was pared by 5 bases and J by 0 bases, with 13 bases between. The CDR3 has 15 amino acids. The germline CDR1 and CDR2 sequences are MNHNS and SASEGT. CDR3 nucleotide sequence: TGTGCCAGCAGTCCCATACAGGGCATGAACACTGAAGCTTTCTTT. The encoded protein is CASSPIQGMNTEAFF.

The chain has TRBV9 and TRBJ1-5, with D tentatively TRBD1 (6 bases). Per the germline V gene, CDR1 is SGDLS and CDR2 is YYNGEE. Trimming stripped 3 bases from V and 6 bases from J, with 10 bases between. The CDR3 contains 13 residues. The CDR3 sequence is CASSADSFQPQHF. Here the CDR3 DNA reads TGTGCCAGCAGCGCGGACAGTTTTCAGCCCCAGCATTTT.

The chain links TRBV27 to TRBJ2-7, with 8 bases matching TRBD1. The length of the CDR3 is 11 residues. Germline V gene lookup returns CDR1 MNHEY and CDR2 SMNVEV (reference sequence). The J segment lost 6 bases and the V segment lost 10 bases, leaving 5 bases of the junction unmatched. DNA for the CDR3: TGTGCCACCGGACAGGGTGGCGAGCAGTACTTC. Its translation: CATGQGGEQYF.